Shown below are 20 T cell receptor beta chains from a single sample sequenced in a study of cytomegalovirus exposure and HLA in healthy donors. 60 Vbeta and 13 Jbeta primers were used in PCR. The data were produced by immunoSEQ multiplex PCR, yet TCRdb's version contains in-frame clones alone and is incomplete. The sample has 150,000 to 250,000 clones, 79% seen once. Sequenced material: PBMCs. The receptors derive from a girl between 10 and 17 years old in good health and CMV-seropositive.

CDR3 sequence: CASSTFSGGVTSYEQYF. CDR3 DNA: TGTGCCAGCAGTACATTTAGCGGGGGGGTTACTTCCTACGAGCAGTACTTC. V gene TRBV25-1 combines with J gene TRBJ2-7; TRBD2 matches 11 bases. Germline V gives CDR1 MGHDK, CDR2 SYGVNS. CDR3 length equals 17 residues. V shed 5 bases and J 1 base; nucleotides not matched to a gene: 10.

The V gene is TRBV5-8, the J gene TRBJ2-5, with 9 bases fitting TRBD1. The CDR3 has 16 residues. V gave up 1 base and J gave up 5 bases; unmatched junction bases: 9. CDR1 SGHTS and CDR2 YDEGEE come from the germline V gene. The CDR3 nucleotides are TGTGCCAGCAGCTTGATGCTGGGACAGGGAGGCGAGACCCAGTACTTC. Amino acids: CASSLMLGQGGETQYF.

V usage is TRBV11-2 and J usage is TRBJ1-1; tentatively, D is TRBD1 (5 bases). CDR1 is SGHAT, CDR2 FQNNGV, per germline. Deletions cut 3 bases from V and 3 bases from J, with 11 bases between. The CDR3 has 14 amino acids. Here the CDR3 DNA reads TGTGCCAGCAGCTTCAGGGAAGTGGACACTGAAGCTTTCTTT. This translates into CASSFREVDTEAFF.

V is TRBV2 and J is TRBJ2-3; 9 nucleotides agree with TRBD2. The CDR3 extends over 16 amino acids. Trimming at V came to 2 bases and at J to 2 bases, leaving 5 bases not matched to a gene. Germline CDR1 SNHLY, CDR2 FYNNEI. The CDR3 loop is CASSESSGGLTDTQYF. In nucleotides, the CDR3 is TGTGCCAGCAGTGAATCAAGCGGGGGGCTCACAGATACGCAGTATTTT.

The chain has TRBV6-5 and TRBJ1-2; D is uncertain. Between the trimmed V and J ends, which lost 6 bases and 4 bases, there was a span of 6 bases. This CDR3 contains 11 residues. Germline values: CDR1 MNHEY, CDR2 SVGAGI. This CDR3 is CASRLGYGYTF. CDR3 nucleotides: TGTGCCAGCAGACTTGGCTATGGCTACACCTTC.

The gene calls are TRBV4-3 and TRBJ1-2, with a weak D call TRBD1 (6 bases). CDR3 size: 16 residues. Germline V gives CDR1 LGHNA, CDR2 YSLEER. Trimming took 4 bases from V and 0 from J, leaving 15 bases between them. The DNA for the CDR3 is TGCGCCAGCAGCCTTCTGTCTGGGGGCTCTAACTATGGCTACACCTTC. Its protein is CASSLLSGGSNYGYTF.

The chain links TRBV27 to TRBJ1-3; D is uncertain. The length of the CDR3 is 15 residues. Per the germline V gene, CDR1 is MNHEY and CDR2 is SMNVEV (reference sequence). V was pared by 2 bases and J by 2 bases, with 10 bases between. As DNA, the CDR3 is TGTGCCAGCAGTTTAAAGGGAGGGACTGGAAACACCATATATTTT. It encodes CASSLKGGTGNTIYF.

This clone was detected once. The chain uses TRBV2 and TRBJ2-7, with TRBD1 matching 7 bases. The CDR3 has 15 residues. The germline gives CDR1 SNHLY, CDR2 FYNNEI. Trimming took 1 base from V and 2 from J; bases not matched to a gene: 5. This CDR3 reads CASSEVQTGPYEQYF. The CDR3 nucleotides read TGTGCCAGCAGTGAAGTCCAGACAGGGCCCTACGAGCAGTACTTC.

The gene calls are TRBV27 and TRBJ2-7, with D possibly being TRBD1 (5 bases). Trimming removed 4 bases at V and 4 bases at J, with 17 bases between. This CDR3 comprises 15 residues. Germline V gene lookup returns CDR1 MNHEY and CDR2 SMNVEV (reference sequence). The CDR3 nucleotides are TGTGCCAGCAGTTACACAGGTGATGCGTTGTACGAGCAGTACTTC. Protein product: CASSYTGDALYEQYF.

CDR3 coding DNA: TGCGCCAGCAGCCAAGGTGGGGCTTGGTCCTACAATGAGCAGTTCTTC. Its translation: CASSQGGAWSYNEQFF. The chain recombines TRBV4-3 with TRBJ2-1; a weak D match, TRBD1 (5 bases). Per the germline V gene, CDR1 is LGHNA and CDR2 is YSLEER. The CDR3 covers 16 residues. Trimming shortened V by 1 base and J by 1 base, and 11 bases separated the two germline ends.

There are a few counts of this clone. V usage is TRBV5-4 and J usage is TRBJ1-2, with D unclear. The germline V gene has CDR1 SGHNT and CDR2 YYREEE (reference sequence). The ends were cut back, 2 bases at V and 5 bases at J, with 7 bases in the middle. The length of the CDR3 is 12 residues. The CDR3 DNA follows: TGTGCCAGCAGCTTCCAGTCATATGGCTACACCTTC. Its translation: CASSFQSYGYTF. Full variable domain (missing parts from reference TRBV5-4 and TRBJ1-2): ETGVTQSPTHLIKTRGQQVTLRCSSQSGHNTVSWYQQALGQGPQFIFQYYREEENGRGNFPPRFSGLQFPNYSSELNVNALELDDSALYLCASSFQSYGYTFGSGTRLTVV.

This chain joins TRBV12-5 and TRBJ2-2; D remains unclear. The CDR3 extends over 13 amino acids. Trimming took 4 bases from V and 4 from J, leaving 7 bases between them. Germline loops: CDR1 LGHNT, CDR2 FRNRAP. CDR3 amino acids: CASGSVSTGELFF. Here the CDR3 DNA reads TGTGCTAGTGGTTCGGTGAGCACCGGGGAGCTGTTTTTT.

The J gene is TRBJ1-5, the V gene TRBV7-2; 8 nucleotides line up with TRBD1. The CDR3 contains 14 residues. CDR1 and CDR2 (germline): SGHTA, FQGNSA. Trimming cost V 5 bases and J 7 bases; bases outside gene matches: 7. The CDR3 is CASSPQGVGQPQHF. CDR3 nucleotide sequence: TGTGCCAGCAGCCCACAGGGGGTGGGCCAGCCCCAGCATTTT.

The gene calls are TRBV7-6 and TRBJ2-7, with 12 bases identical to TRBD1. CDR1 is SGHVS, CDR2 FNYEAQ, per germline. The CDR3 sequence is 17 residues long. V was clipped by 5 bases and J by 5 bases; unmatched bases: 13. The CDR3 loop reads CASSPRGRDRGLHEQYF. Here the CDR3 DNA reads TGTGCCAGCAGCCCAAGGGGCCGGGACAGGGGGCTCCACGAGCAGTACTTC.

The CDR3 nucleotides are TGTGCCAGCAGTGGGGCGGGGGGGCAGTACGAGCAGTACTTC. Amino acids: CASSGAGGQYEQYF. V and J are TRBV6-1 and TRBJ2-7; 9 nucleotides agree with TRBD2. Germline trimming cut 4 bases from V and 4 bases from J; bases unmatched to any gene: 5. Germline V gene sequence: CDR1 MNHNS, CDR2 SASEGT. CDR3 length: 14 residues.

The J gene is TRBJ1-6, the V gene TRBV7-9; 10 bases map to TRBD1. The CDR3 sequence is 15 residues long. CDR1 SEHNR and CDR2 FQNEAQ come from the germline V gene (reference sequence). The V segment lost 1 base and the J segment 9 bases; nucleotides outside the gene matches: 3. DNA of the CDR3: TGTGCCAGCAGCTTAGGGGGACAGGGGTCTTCACCCCTCCACTTT. Translated, it gives CASSLGGQGSSPLHF.

The gene calls are TRBV29-1 and TRBJ2-2, with 12 nucleotides matching TRBD2. The germline V gene encodes CDR1 SQVTM and CDR2 ANQGSEA. This CDR3 is 17 amino acids long. V dropped 3 bases and J dropped 6; count of bases not matched to a gene: 11. The DNA for the CDR3 is TGCAGCGTTGATTGGGGTTCTAGCGGGGGGGCGGCCGGGGAGCTGTTTTTT. This translates into CSVDWGSSGGAAGELFF.

The V call is TRBV5-6, the J call TRBJ2-3, with D perhaps matching TRBD2 (6 bases). V was trimmed by 4 bases and J by 5 bases, leaving 11 bases between them. There are 13 residues in the CDR3. Germline V CDR1 and CDR2: SGHDT, YYEEEE. Written as DNA, the CDR3 is TGTGCCAGCAGCCCGTACGGGGGAGATACGCAGTATTTT. Residues: CASSPYGGDTQYF.

The rearrangement links TRBV5-1 to TRBJ2-2, with D maybe TRBD2 (5 bases). The CDR3 is 14 amino acids. CDR1 is SGHRS, CDR2 YFSETQ, per germline. V was clipped by 3 bases and J by 7 bases, with 13 bases between them. CDR3 nucleotide sequence: TGCGCCAGCAGCTGGGGAGCAGCCCGCGGGGAGCTGTTTTTT. This encodes CASSWGAARGELFF.

The CDR3 DNA reads as TGTGCCAGCAGCTCGCCGCGGGGTCTAATGTACGAGCAGTACTTC. Residues: CASSSPRGLMYEQYF. The chain uses TRBV7-9 and TRBJ2-7; D might be TRBD2 (6 bases). Germline V CDR1 and CDR2: SEHNR, FQNEAQ (reference sequence). V shed 4 bases and J shed 4 bases, with 17 bases lying between them. This CDR3 has 15 amino acids.